This T cell receptor beta chain emerged from a study of T-cell memory formation after mild COVID-19. At the level of the study: TCR clustering was largely donor specific.

CDR3 length: 12 residues. With 4 bases removed from V and 13 bases from J, the gap between germline ends came to 14 bases. Germline CDR1 reads LGHDT; CDR2 reads YNNKEL (reference sequence). The study, taken as a whole, reports: Among CD4+ contracting clones, most were CM and EM, and CD8+ ones EMRA.

The sample holds a few counts of this clonotype. The antigen is not known. TCRdb re-called the 5' RACE reads with MiXCR, one entry per CDR3 protein. The sample lists roughly 380,000 distinct CDR3 sequences; 28% were seen once. The material sequenced was PBMCs or a T cell subset sorted from them (not recorded which). The receptor's source is an adult woman who had mild COVID-19 (a few samples of this study predate the infection). Cell type and time point are not known. V gene TRBV3-1 combines with J gene TRBJ2-1; maybe TRBD2 (6 bases). CDR3 loop: CASSPQGGAQFF. The DNA of the CDR3 is TGTGCCAGCAGCCCCCAGGGCGGGGCACAGTTCTTC.